The 23 T cell receptor beta chains reported below all come from one sample, sequenced in a study of cytomegalovirus exposure and HLA in healthy donors. Primers: 60 Vbeta forward and 13 Jbeta reverse. Produced via immunoSEQ multiplex PCR; TCRdb's table is partial and in-frame only. Found here are 75,000 to 95,000 clones, around 79% of them singletons; the top ten hold roughly 4.2%. Sequences were obtained from PBMCs. All receptors derive from a middle-aged woman in good health and CMV-seropositive.

The chain is built from TRBV10-3 and TRBJ2-5, with D maybe TRBD2 (6 bases). CDR3 size: 16 residues. Per the germline V gene, CDR1 is ENHRY and CDR2 is SYGVKD. V dropped 4 bases and J dropped 0 bases, with 15 bases sitting between them. The CDR3 loop is CAISGGTSPHQETQYF. The CDR3 DNA is TGTGCCATCAGTGGGGGGACTTCTCCCCACCAAGAGACCCAGTACTTC.

V and J are TRBV5-1 and TRBJ1-1; TRBD1 matches at 11 bases. This CDR3 spans 16 amino acids. Trimming cost V 9 bases and J 9 bases; bases outside gene matches: 19. Germline V CDR1 and CDR2: SGHRS, YFSETQ. For the CDR3, the DNA is TGCGCCACCAAAAACCGAGGGACCGGGACAGGGGGTAAAGCTTTCTTT. It translates to CATKNRGTGTGGKAFF.

This clone was seen a single time. Sequence at one end of the junction differs from germline and may be a read error. The chain recombines TRBV4-1 with TRBJ1-2, with unresolved D. Per germline, CDR1 MGHRA and CDR2 YSYEKL. The CDR3 consists of 12 residues. CDR3 nucleotides: TGCGCCAGCAGCCAAGATTTCACAGACCCAGTCTTC. It codes for CASSQDFTDPVF.

CDR3 protein: CASSRGGSGYYNEQFF. The CDR3 DNA follows: TGTGCCAGCAGCCGGGGGGGATCCGGCTATTACAATGAGCAGTTCTTC. The V call is TRBV28, the J call TRBJ2-1, with 8 bases aligning to TRBD2. Germline V CDR1 and CDR2: MDHEN, SYDVKM. The junction had 11 bases not matched to a gene; V was cut back by 6 bases and J by 4 bases. The length of the CDR3 is 16 residues. The full variable domain, its missing parts supplied by reference TRBV28 and TRBJ2-1, is DVKVTQSSRYLVKRTGEKVFLECVQDMDHENMFWYRQDPGLGLRLIYFSYDVKMKEKGDIPEGYSVSREKKERFSLILESASTNQTSMYLCASSRGGSGYYNEQFFGPGTRLTVL.

The chain is built from TRBV19 and TRBJ2-1; TRBD2 aligns across 7 bases. With 6 bases clipped from V and 1 base from J, the junction kept 3 bases outside the gene matches. Germline values: CDR1 LNHDA, CDR2 SQIVND (reference sequence). This CDR3 region has 14 residues. The CDR3 is CASSWEGSYNEQFF. CDR3 coding DNA: TGTGCCAGTAGCTGGGAGGGGTCCTACAATGAGCAGTTCTTC.

This clone has only a few counts. The chain links TRBV5-4 to TRBJ1-3; D is uncertain. The CDR3 is made up of 15 amino acids. Germline V CDR1 and CDR2: SGHNT, YYREEE (reference sequence). V was pared by 0 bases and J by 0 bases, with 7 bases between. CDR3 sequence (DNA): TGTGCCAGCAGCTTGGGCGGAGACTCTGGAAACACCATATATTTT. Its translation is CASSLGGDSGNTIYF.

The J gene is TRBJ1-6, the V gene TRBV6-5, with D possibly matching TRBD1 (6 bases). The CDR3 covers 14 residues. Trimming cost V 4 bases and J 9 bases, with 13 bases left between them. CDR1 MNHEY and CDR2 SVGAGI come from the germline V gene. CDR3 nucleotide sequence: TGTGCCAGCAGTTCCTTCACAGGGTTTTCACCCCTCCACTTT. As protein: CASSSFTGFSPLHF.

The chain has TRBV5-1 and TRBJ2-7, with TRBD1 identical over 12 bases. CDR3 length: 16 residues. The trim removed 5 bases at V and 4 bases at J, leaving 10 bases unmatched. Germline assignment: CDR1 SGHRS and CDR2 YFSETQ. In DNA form, the CDR3 reads TGCGCCAGCAGAGGTGGGGACAGGGGGCGCAGTTACGAGCAGTACTTC. This codes for CASRGGDRGRSYEQYF.

The chain couples TRBV13 to TRBJ1-1; 8 bases fit TRBD1. The ends lost 5 bases at V and 4 bases at J; junction bases unmatched: 9. The CDR3 is made up of 15 amino acids. Germline values: CDR1 PRHDT, CDR2 FYEKMQ (reference sequence). The CDR3 protein is CASSLPAGGFTEAFF. CDR3 bases: TGTGCCAGCAGCCTCCCCGCAGGGGGCTTCACTGAAGCTTTCTTT.

J is TRBJ2-7 and V is TRBV6-5; perhaps TRBD2 as D (5 bases). Trimming took off 5 bases at V and 2 bases at J, with 13 bases between the two ends. CDR1 and CDR2 from the germline V gene are MNHEY and SVGAGI. The CDR3 totals 14 residues. The CDR3 nucleotides are TGTGCCAGCAGTCCCCGGGATCTCCCCTACGAGCAGTACTTC. This encodes CASSPRDLPYEQYF.

The chain combines TRBV6-4 with TRBJ1-1, with unresolved D. The germline V and J ends were trimmed by 3 bases and 4 bases, with 15 bases remaining between them. This CDR3 has 15 residues. Germline-derived CDR1 and CDR2 are MRHNA and SNTAGT. This CDR3 is CASSESGVGGTEAFF. CDR3 nucleotide sequence: TGTGCCAGCAGTGAAAGTGGGGTTGGAGGCACTGAAGCTTTCTTT.

This chain links TRBV5-1 with TRBJ2-1; the match to TRBD1 covers 7 bases. Per the germline V gene, CDR1 is SGHRS and CDR2 is YFSETQ. The CDR3 length is 15 residues. The ends lost 0 bases at V and 1 base at J; junction bases unmatched: 1. The CDR3 bases are TGCGCCAGCAGCTTGGACAGGGGATCCTACAATGAGCAGTTCTTC. The encoded protein is CASSLDRGSYNEQFF.

The chain recombines TRBV11-3 with TRBJ2-6; D is perhaps TRBD2 (5 bases). CDR1 SGHNT and CDR2 YENEEA come from the germline V gene. CDR3 length: 16 amino acids. V was cut by 3 bases and J by 2 bases, with 11 bases left in between. CDR3 sequence: CASSLLPGAGANVLTF. The CDR3 bases are TGTGCCAGCAGCTTGCTACCCGGGGCTGGGGCCAACGTCCTGACTTTC.

The chain joins TRBV30 to TRBJ2-7; D uncertain. Germline V CDR1 and CDR2: GTSNPN, SVGIG (reference sequence). Trimming took off 0 bases at V and 1 base at J, with 16 bases between the two ends. The CDR3 spans 16 residues. CDR3 sequence reads: CAWSVRSHLKSYEQYF. The CDR3 nucleotides read TGTGCCTGGAGTGTAAGGAGCCACCTAAAATCCTACGAGCAGTACTTC.

The chain uses TRBV29-1 and TRBJ2-7; D is possibly TRBD2 (6 bases). Germline lookup yields CDR1 SQVTM and CDR2 ANQGSEA. Trimming removed 1 base at V and 3 bases at J, with 19 bases between. This CDR3 spans 16 amino acids. The CDR3 coding sequence is TGCAGCGTTGAAGTCCCCGGCTGGAGGGCGGACTACGAGCAGTACTTC. This translates into CSVEVPGWRADYEQYF.

This clone was seen a single time. The rearrangement uses TRBV2 and TRBJ2-1; TRBD2 agrees at 8 bases. J was trimmed by 2 bases and V by 3 bases; bases with no gene match: 3. The length of the CDR3 is 15 residues. Germline V lookup: CDR1 SNHLY, CDR2 FYNNEI. CDR3 DNA: TGTGCCAGCAGTGACTCGGGAGGGGCCTACAATGAGCAGTTCTTC. This translates into CASSDSGGAYNEQFF.

The rearrangement joins TRBV4-1 to TRBJ2-1; 7 nucleotides match TRBD2. The CDR3 spans 16 residues. J lost 2 bases, V lost 4 bases, and 8 bases had no gene match. Germline V gene sequence: CDR1 MGHRA, CDR2 YSYEKL. The CDR3 loop reads CASSPLTGGAYNEQFF. The CDR3 DNA sequence: TGCGCCAGCAGCCCCTTGACGGGAGGAGCCTACAATGAGCAGTTCTTC.

This sequence joins TRBV11-2 and TRBJ1-5; no clear D. CDR3 length equals 18 residues. V was shortened by 0 bases and J by 0 bases, with 15 bases between the two germline ends. Germline lookup yields CDR1 SGHAT and CDR2 FQNNGV. The CDR3 spells CASSLDFISGDSNQPQHF. In DNA form, the CDR3 reads TGTGCCAGCAGCTTAGATTTTATAAGCGGGGATAGCAATCAGCCCCAGCATTTT.

The V and J genes are TRBV5-1 and TRBJ2-5, with D possibly matching TRBD2 (6 bases). Between the trimmed V and J ends, which lost 2 bases and 2 bases, there was a span of 13 bases. CDR3 size: 15 residues. The V gene's germline CDR1 is SGHRS and CDR2 YFSETQ. CDR3 sequence (DNA): TGCGCCAGCAGCTTTGGGGCGAGCGGGCAAGAGACCCAGTACTTC. Encoded protein: CASSFGASGQETQYF.

The chain employs TRBV7-8 and TRBJ2-3; D is uncertain. Between the trimmed V and J ends, which lost 5 bases and 0 bases, there was a span of 15 bases. Germline V gene sequence: CDR1 SGHVS, CDR2 FQNEAQ. This CDR3 is built from 16 residues. The CDR3 coding sequence is TGTGCCAGCAGCGTGCGAAAACGCGGTAGCACAGATACGCAGTATTTT. This sequence encodes CASSVRKRGSTDTQYF.

The V and J genes are TRBV2 and TRBJ2-1, with 13 bases fitting TRBD2. Germline CDR1 SNHLY, CDR2 FYNNEI. The V and J ends lost 8 bases and 4 bases, in that order; junction bases with no gene match: 11. This CDR3 comprises 17 residues. This chain's CDR3 is CASRGRTSGSSYNEQFF. The CDR3 DNA sequence: TGTGCCAGCCGGGGGCGGACTAGCGGGAGCAGTTACAATGAGCAGTTCTTC.

This rearrangement joins TRBV30 to TRBJ2-1; 8 bases map to TRBD2. This CDR3 spans 15 amino acids. V shed 0 bases and J 4 bases; nucleotides not matched to a gene: 5. CDR1 is GTSNPN, CDR2 SVGIG, per germline (reference sequence). The CDR3: CAWSVGAGGYNEQFF. CDR3 nucleotide sequence: TGTGCCTGGAGTGTAGGGGCGGGGGGATACAATGAGCAGTTCTTC.

This chain connects TRBV7-8 to TRBJ2-1, with D maybe TRBD1 (5 bases). Per germline, CDR1 SGHVS and CDR2 FQNEAQ. V was cut by 6 bases and J by 4 bases, with 16 bases left in between. The CDR3 spans 15 residues. Here the CDR3 DNA reads TGTGCCAGCAGTTTTCGTAGGACACTTTACAATGAGCAGTTCTTC. Translating it yields CASSFRRTLYNEQFF.